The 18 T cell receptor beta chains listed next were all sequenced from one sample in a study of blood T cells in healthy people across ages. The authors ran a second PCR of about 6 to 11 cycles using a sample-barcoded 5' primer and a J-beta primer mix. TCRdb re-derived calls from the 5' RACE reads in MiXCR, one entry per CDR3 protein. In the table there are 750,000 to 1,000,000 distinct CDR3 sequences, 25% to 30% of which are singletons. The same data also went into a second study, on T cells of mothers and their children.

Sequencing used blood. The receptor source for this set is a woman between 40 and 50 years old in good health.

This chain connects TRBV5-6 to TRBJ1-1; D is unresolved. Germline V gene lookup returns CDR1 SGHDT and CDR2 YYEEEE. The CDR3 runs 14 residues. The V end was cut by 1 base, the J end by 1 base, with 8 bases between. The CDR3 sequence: CASSLNRPNTEAFF. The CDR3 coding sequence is TGTGCCAGCAGCTTGAACCGGCCGAACACTGAAGCTTTCTTT.

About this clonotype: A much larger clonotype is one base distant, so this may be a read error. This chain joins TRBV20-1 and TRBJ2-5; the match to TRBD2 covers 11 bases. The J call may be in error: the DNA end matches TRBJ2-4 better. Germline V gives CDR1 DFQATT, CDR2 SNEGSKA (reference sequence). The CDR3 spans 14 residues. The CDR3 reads CSARDLSGGGIQYF. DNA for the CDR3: TGCAGTGCTAGAGACCTTAGCGGGGGGGGCATTCAGTACTTC.

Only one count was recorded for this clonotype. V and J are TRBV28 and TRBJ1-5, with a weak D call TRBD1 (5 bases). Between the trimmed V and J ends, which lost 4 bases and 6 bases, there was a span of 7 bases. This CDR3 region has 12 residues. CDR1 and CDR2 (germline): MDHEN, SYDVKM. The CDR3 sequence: CASSSGTQPQHF. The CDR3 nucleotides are TGTGCCAGCAGTTCAGGGACTCAGCCCCAGCATTTT.

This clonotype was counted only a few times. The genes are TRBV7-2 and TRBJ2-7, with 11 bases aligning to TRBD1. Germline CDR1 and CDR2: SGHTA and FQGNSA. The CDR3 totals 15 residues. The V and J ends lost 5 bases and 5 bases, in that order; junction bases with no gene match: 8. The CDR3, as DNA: TGTGCCAGCAGCCCACGGGACAGGGGGTTCAACGAGCAGTACTTC. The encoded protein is CASSPRDRGFNEQYF. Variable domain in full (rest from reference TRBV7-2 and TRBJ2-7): GAGVSQSPSNKVTEKGKDVELRCDPISGHTALYWYRQSLGQGLEFLIYFQGNSAPDKSGLPSDRFSAERTGGSVSTLTIQRTQQEDSAVYLCASSPRDRGFNEQYFGPGTRLTVT.

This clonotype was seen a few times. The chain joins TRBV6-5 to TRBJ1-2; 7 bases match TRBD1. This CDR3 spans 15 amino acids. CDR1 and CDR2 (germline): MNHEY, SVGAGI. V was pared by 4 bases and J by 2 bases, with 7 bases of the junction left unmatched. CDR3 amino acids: CASSSLQGRNYGYTF. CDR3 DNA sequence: TGTGCCAGCAGTTCTCTACAGGGGCGAAACTATGGCTACACCTTC.

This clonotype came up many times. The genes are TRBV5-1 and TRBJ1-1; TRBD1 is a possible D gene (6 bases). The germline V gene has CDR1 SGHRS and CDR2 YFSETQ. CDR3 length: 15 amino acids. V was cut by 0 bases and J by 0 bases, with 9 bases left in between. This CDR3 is CASSLVRGLNTEAFF. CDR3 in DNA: TGCGCCAGCAGCTTGGTCCGGGGGCTGAACACTGAAGCTTTCTTT.

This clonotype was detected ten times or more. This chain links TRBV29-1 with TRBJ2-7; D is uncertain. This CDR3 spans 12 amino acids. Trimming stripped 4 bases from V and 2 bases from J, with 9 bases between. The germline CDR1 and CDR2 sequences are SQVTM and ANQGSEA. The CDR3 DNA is TGCAGCGTTGGCGGCAGCCCCTACGAGCAGTACTTC. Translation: CSVGGSPYEQYF.

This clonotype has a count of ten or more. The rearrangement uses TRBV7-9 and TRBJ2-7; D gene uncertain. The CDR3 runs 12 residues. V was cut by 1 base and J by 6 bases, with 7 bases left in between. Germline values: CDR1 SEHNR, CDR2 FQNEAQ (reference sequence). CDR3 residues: CASSLVTVEQYF. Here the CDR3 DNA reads TGTGCCAGCAGCTTAGTGACTGTCGAGCAGTACTTC. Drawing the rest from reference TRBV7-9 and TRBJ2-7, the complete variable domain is DTGVSQNPRHKITKRGQNVTFRCDPISEHNRLYWYRQTLGQGPEFLTYFQNEAQLEKSRLLSDRFSAERPKGSFSTLEIQRTEQGDSAMYLCASSLVTVEQYFGPGTRLTVT.

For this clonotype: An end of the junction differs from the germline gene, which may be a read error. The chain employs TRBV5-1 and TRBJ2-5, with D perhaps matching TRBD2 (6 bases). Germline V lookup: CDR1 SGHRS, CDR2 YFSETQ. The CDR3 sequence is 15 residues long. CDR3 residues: CAGSPGGTPLDQQYF. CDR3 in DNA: TGCGCCGGCAGCCCTGGCGGGACTCCCCTGGATCAGCAGTACTTC.

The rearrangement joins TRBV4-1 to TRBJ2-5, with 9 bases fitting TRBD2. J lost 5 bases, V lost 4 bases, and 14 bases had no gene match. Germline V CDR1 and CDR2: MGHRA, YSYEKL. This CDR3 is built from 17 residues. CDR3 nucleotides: TGCGCCAGCAGCCGCGGGGGAGCGGGGGGTCTTCTGGAGACCCAGTACTTC. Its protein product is CASSRGGAGGLLETQYF.

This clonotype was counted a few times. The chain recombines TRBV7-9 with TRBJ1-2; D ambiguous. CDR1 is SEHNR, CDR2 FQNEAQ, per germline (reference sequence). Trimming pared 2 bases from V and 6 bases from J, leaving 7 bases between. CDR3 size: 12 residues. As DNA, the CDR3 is TGTGCCAGCAGCTTAACCGCTCATGGCTACACCTTC. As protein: CASSLTAHGYTF.

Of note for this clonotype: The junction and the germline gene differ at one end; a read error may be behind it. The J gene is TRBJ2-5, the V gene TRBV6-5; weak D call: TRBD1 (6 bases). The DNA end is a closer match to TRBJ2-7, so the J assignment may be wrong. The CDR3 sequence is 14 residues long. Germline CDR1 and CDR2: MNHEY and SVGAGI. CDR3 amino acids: CVSRGTGLKNEQYF. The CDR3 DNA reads TGTGTCAGCAGGGGCACGGGTTTGAAGAACGAGCAGTACTTC.

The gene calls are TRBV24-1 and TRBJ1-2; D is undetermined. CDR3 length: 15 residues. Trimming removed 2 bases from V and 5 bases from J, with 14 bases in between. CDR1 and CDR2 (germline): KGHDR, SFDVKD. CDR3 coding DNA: TGTGCCACCAGTGATTCTAGGACGGCCTCATATGGCTACACCTTC. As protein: CATSDSRTASYGYTF.

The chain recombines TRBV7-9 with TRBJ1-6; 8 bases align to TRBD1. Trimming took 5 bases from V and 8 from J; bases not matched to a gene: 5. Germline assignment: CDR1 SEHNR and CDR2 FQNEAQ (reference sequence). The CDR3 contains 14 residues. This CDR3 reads CASSRTGRDSPLHF. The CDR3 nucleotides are TGTGCCAGCAGCCGGACAGGGAGGGATTCACCCCTCCACTTT.

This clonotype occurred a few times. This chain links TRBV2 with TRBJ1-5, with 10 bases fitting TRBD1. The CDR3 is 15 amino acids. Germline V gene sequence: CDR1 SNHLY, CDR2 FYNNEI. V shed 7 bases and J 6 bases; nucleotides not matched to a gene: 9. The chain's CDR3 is CASKFDGQGGQPQHF. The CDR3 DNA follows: TGTGCCAGCAAGTTTGATGGACAGGGGGGTCAGCCCCAGCATTTT.

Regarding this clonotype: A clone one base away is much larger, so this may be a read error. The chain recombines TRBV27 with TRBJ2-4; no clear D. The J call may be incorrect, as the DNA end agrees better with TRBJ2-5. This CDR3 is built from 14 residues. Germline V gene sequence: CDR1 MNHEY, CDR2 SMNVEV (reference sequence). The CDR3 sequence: CASRVGRLGETQYF. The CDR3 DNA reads TGTGCCAGCAGGGTCGGCAGGCTGGGCGAGACCCAGTACTTC.

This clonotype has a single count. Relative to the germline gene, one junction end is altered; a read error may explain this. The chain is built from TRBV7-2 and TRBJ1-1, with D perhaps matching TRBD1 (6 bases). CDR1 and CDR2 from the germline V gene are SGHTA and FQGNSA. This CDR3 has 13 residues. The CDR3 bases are TGTGCCATTTCGGACAGACTGAACACTGAAGCTCTCTTT. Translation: CAISDRLNTEALF.

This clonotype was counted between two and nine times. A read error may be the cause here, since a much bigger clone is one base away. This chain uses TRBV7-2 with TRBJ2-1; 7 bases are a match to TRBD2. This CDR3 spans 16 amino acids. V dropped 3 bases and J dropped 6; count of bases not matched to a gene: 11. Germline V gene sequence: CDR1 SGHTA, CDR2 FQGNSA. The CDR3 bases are TGTGCCAGCAGCTTCGACATTGGAACGGGGGGCAATGAGCAGTTCTTC. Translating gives CASSFDIGTGGNEQFF.